Listed below are T cell receptor beta chains from one sample, sequenced in a study of blood T cells in healthy people across ages. TCRdb processed the 5' RACE reads anew with MiXCR; each CDR3 protein has one entry. This sample has 800,000 to 950,000 distinct CDR3 sequences; roughly 43% occur once, and the top ten carry roughly 13%. The sequenced sample consisted of blood. These receptors were collected from a man aged 30-40 years in good health. The conserved cysteine and the conserved F or W are not part of the CDR3 here.

>TRBV6-5|TRBJ2-1
ASSTPPAVNEQF
>TRBV4-2|TRBJ1-5
ASSQGSRGRSNQPQH
>TRBV11-2|TRBJ1-1
ASSLGYGTLNTEAF
>TRBV20-1|TRBJ1-6
SARDLQGWGSPLH
>TRBV29-1|TRBJ2-3
SVRPGSTDTRY
>TRBV5-1|TRBJ2-5
ASSLVPGVDQETQY
>TRBV5-5|TRBJ2-7
ASSLEWGVYEQY
>TRBV5-1|TRBJ2-3
ASSLEAQADTQY
>TRBV12-5|TRBJ2-1
ASGQGLEQF
>TRBV11-3|TRBJ2-3
ASSLDPRLPRTDTSTDTQY
>TRBV4-3|TRBJ2-3
ASSQRYQSVADTQY
>TRBV5-1|TRBJ1-2
ASSWTPGQGPLYGYT
>TRBV6-1|TRBJ2-3
ASSASQGVRPRGY
>TRBV4-2|TRBJ1-1
ASSLLPGEASNTEAF
>TRBV10-3|TRBJ2-3
AIRETYTSADTQY